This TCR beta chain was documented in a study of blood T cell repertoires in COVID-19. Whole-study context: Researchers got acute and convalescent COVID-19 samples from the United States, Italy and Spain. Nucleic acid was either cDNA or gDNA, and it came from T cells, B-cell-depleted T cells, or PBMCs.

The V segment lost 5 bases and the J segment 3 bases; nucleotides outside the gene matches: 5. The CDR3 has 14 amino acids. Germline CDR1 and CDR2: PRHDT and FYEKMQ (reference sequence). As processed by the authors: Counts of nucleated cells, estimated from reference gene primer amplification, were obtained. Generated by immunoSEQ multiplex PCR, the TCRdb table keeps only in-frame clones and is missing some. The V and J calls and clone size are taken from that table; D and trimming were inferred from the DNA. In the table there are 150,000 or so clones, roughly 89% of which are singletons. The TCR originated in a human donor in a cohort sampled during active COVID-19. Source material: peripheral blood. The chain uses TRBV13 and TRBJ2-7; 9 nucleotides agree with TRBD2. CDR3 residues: CASSPGLADYEQYF. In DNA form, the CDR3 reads TGTGCCAGCAGCCCGGGACTAGCCGACTACGAGCAGTACTTC.